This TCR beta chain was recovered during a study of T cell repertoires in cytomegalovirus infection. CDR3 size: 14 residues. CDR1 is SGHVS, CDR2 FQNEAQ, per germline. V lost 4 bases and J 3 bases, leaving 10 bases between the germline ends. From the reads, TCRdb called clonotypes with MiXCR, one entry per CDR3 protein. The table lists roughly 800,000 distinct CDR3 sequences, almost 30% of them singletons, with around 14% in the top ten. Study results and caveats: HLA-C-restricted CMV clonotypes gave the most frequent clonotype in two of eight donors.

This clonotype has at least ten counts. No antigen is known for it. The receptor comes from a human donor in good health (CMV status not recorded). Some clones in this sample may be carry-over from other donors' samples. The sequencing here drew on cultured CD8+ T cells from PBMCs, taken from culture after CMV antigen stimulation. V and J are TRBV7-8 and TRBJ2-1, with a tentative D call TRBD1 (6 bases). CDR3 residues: CASSSGQRYNEQFF. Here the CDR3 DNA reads TGTGCCAGCAGCTCCGGACAGCGCTACAATGAGCAGTTCTTC.